The text below deals with one T cell receptor (beta chain). Its specificity is not known. This sample is part of a study of T cells in localized non-small cell lung cancer. V dropped 6 bases and J dropped 2 bases, with 13 bases sitting between them. The CDR3 is made up of 14 amino acids. Germline V lookup: CDR1 SGHTA, CDR2 FQGNSA. TCRdb's copy holds only in-frame clones and misses some; the assay was immunoSEQ multiplex PCR. Among tens of thousands of clones listed, roughly nine tenths were seen once. Points from the study as a whole: In adjacent lung, a median about 52 of the top 100 tumor clones were found.

This specimen consisted of peripheral blood, obtained before any cancer treatment. The sequence was obtained from a male donor at least 60 years old with stage I squamous cell lung carcinoma. J is TRBJ1-2 and V is TRBV7-2, with a tentative D call TRBD1 (6 bases). The CDR3 spells CASSVPGHNYGYTF. CDR3 DNA sequence: TGTGCCAGCAGTGTTCCGGGACACAACTATGGCTACACCTTC.